The TCR beta chain under discussion was sequenced for a study of blood T cell repertoires in COVID-19. Sequencing was performed with immunoSEQ multiplex PCR; in TCRdb, only in-frame clones are kept and a portion is missing. Among about 220,000 clones listed, 65% to 90% were seen once. The receptor was derived from a man in his fifties with active or convalescent COVID-19. The sample was peripheral blood.

Here the CDR3 DNA reads TGTGCCAGCAGCAAACAGGGAACGAACACTGAAGCTTTCTTT. Protein product: CASSKQGTNTEAFF. The V gene is TRBV2, the J gene TRBJ1-1; D is possibly TRBD1 (6 bases). This CDR3 region has 14 residues. Germline V gene lookup returns CDR1 SNHLY and CDR2 FYNNEI. Trimming removed 6 bases from V and 1 base from J, with 12 bases in between.